The sequence of this T cell receptor beta chain was determined in a study of T cell responses to AZD1222 COVID-19 vaccine. Overall study context: It was second doses at about 4 or about 12 weeks that were pooled. Study-level findings and limits: At study baseline, merely roughly 6 AZD1222 recipients were seropositive. In a largely white British group with more females than males, clonal diversity was possibly underestimated. In the spike-specific TCR repertoire, nearly half reportedly target unmutated variant regions.

This table comes from immunoSEQ multiplex PCR, and its TCRdb copy is limited to in-frame clones, with some not included. Here the sample spans approximately 110,000 clones, roughly 84% being singletons. About this clone: What it recognizes is unknown.

Per the germline V gene, CDR1 is SQVTM and CDR2 is ANQGSEA. Unmatched junction bases numbered 4, after V lost 5 bases and J lost 4 bases. The CDR3 is 13 amino acids. This receptor was identified in an adult in good health. This rearrangement joins TRBV29-1 to TRBJ2-1; 8 bases map to TRBD1. The material was peripheral blood, obtained on day 0 of AZD1222 vaccination. This CDR3 is CSVSGQAYNEQFF. In DNA form, the CDR3 reads TGCAGCGTTTCGGGACAGGCTTACAATGAGCAGTTCTTC.